A selection of T cell receptor beta chains follows, all from one sample in a study of shared clonotypes between healthy human individuals. Using immunoSEQ multiplex PCR, the repertoire was profiled, and TCRdb retains in-frame clones only, with some absent. The repertoire includes about 2.4 million clones, more than 85% of them detected once, and about 0.39% sits in the top ten. The specimen sequenced was naive CD4+ T cells from PBMCs. Every receptor here comes from a man in his late teens or twenties in good health. Some clones in this sample may be carry-over from other donors' samples. The CDR3 runs from the conserved cysteine through the conserved F or W. The D gene is left open where the match is weak. Size is stated for part of the rows, as once, few or many counts, or as a class when the clone is expanded.

size	length	J	V	D	CDR3	DNA
NA	14	TRBJ1-1	TRBV9	TRBD1	CASSPQTGGTEAFF	TGTGCCAGCAGCCCTCAAACAGGGGGGACTGAAGCTTTCTTT
NA	19	TRBJ2-1	TRBV15	TRBD2	CATSFQRTSALSSYNEQFF	TGTGCCACCAGCTTTCAACGGACTAGCGCCTTGAGCTCCTACAATGAGCAGTTCTTC
NA	14	TRBJ2-3	TRBV6-1	NA	CASRAAPSTDTQYF	TGTGCCAGCAGGGCTGCGCCTAGCACAGATACGCAGTATTTT
NA	12	TRBJ1-2	TRBV15	NA	CATSRDTFGYTF	TGTGCCACCAGCAGAGATACGTTCGGCTACACCTTC
NA	17	TRBJ1-2	TRBV7-8	NA	CASSLVGDSGGVYGYTF	TGTGCCAGCAGCTTAGTAGGGGACTCCGGCGGGGTCTATGGCTACACCTTC
NA	14	TRBJ1-1	TRBV19	TRBD1	CASIFRTGGTEAFF	TGTGCCAGTATCTTCCGGACAGGGGGCACTGAAGCTTTCTTT
once	15	TRBJ2-7	TRBV5-1	TRBD1	CASSLGQGATYEQYF	TGCGCCAGCAGCTTGGGGCAGGGGGCAACGTACGAGCAGTACTTC
NA	13	TRBJ2-3	TRBV2	TRBD1	CATTGGEADTQYF	TGTGCCACAACAGGGGGAGAGGCAGATACGCAGTATTTT
NA	18	TRBJ1-5	TRBV2	TRBD1	CASSDQRDRGLLGEPQHF	TGTGCCAGCAGTGATCAGAGGGACAGGGGGCTGTTGGGGGAGCCCCAGCATTTT
NA	15	TRBJ1-5	TRBV7-2	NA	CASSPLGQSNQPQHF	TGTGCCAGCAGTCCCTTGGGGCAGAGCAATCAGCCCCAGCATTTT
NA	15	TRBJ2-1	TRBV14	TRBD2	CASSLSGSVSDEQFF	TGTGCCAGCAGCCTTAGCGGGAGCGTTTCCGATGAGCAGTTCTTC